This TCR beta chain was identified during a study of T cell responses to AZD1222 COVID-19 vaccine. The repertoire was sequenced with immunoSEQ multiplex PCR; TCRdb's copy has only in-frame clones and lacks some. The sample contains over 100,000 clones, around 87% of which appear only once. The CDR3 totals 15 residues. With V trimmed by 4 bases and J by 3 bases, 3 bases remained unmatched. From germline, CDR1 is MNHEY and CDR2 SVGAGI. Study-level points and caveats: Just a handful of AZD1222 recipients were seropositive at baseline. Regions 160-218 and 743-854 held dominance among vaccine-associated CD4 TCRs, which spanned spike. No day 14 peak samples; only post-peak repertoires were characterized.

Comments on this clone: Antigen specificity is unknown.

The receptor was isolated from an adult who received the AZD1222 COVID-19 vaccine. The chain couples TRBV6-5 to TRBJ2-3; TRBD2 agrees at 11 bases. Sequences were derived from peripheral blood, sampled 28 days after the second AZD1222 dose. CDR3 sequence (DNA): TGTGCCAGCAGTTCGACTAGCGGGGCAACAGATACGCAGTATTTT. Protein sequence: CASSSTSGATDTQYF.